What follows describes a single TCR beta chain. Antigen: not known. The V end was cut by 8 bases, the J end by 5 bases, with 7 bases between. From germline, CDR1 is SNHLY and CDR2 FYNNEI. The CDR3 spans 11 residues. This sample is part of a study of T cell responses to AZD1222 COVID-19 vaccine. Notes on the study in general: Mostly white British, mostly female donors; authors suggested clonal diversity may be underestimated. Reports indicate that nearly half of spike-specific TCRs are directed at unmutated variant regions.

Profiling relied on immunoSEQ multiplex PCR, and the TCRdb table lists in-frame clones only, not all of them. The sample holds some 56,000 clones, approximately 89% seen once. This TCR was recovered from an adult who received the AZD1222 COVID-19 vaccine. This sequence joins TRBV2 and TRBJ1-5, with D uncertain. Sequenced here: peripheral blood, sampled 28 days after the second AZD1222 dose. DNA of the CDR3: TGTGCCAGCGGTCCCGATCAGCCCCAGCATTTT. Translating it yields CASGPDQPQHF.